The 5 T cell receptor beta chains listed next were all sequenced from one sample in a study of identifying expanded T cells in peripheral blood. Repertoires were generated with immunoSEQ multiplex PCR, while TCRdb's copy carries only in-frame clones and drops some. Among about 100,000 clones, over 80% were seen once, and the ten largest hold around 5%. Material: blood. These receptor sequences come from a person between 18 and 69 years old in good health.

The count of this clone is one. This chain links TRBV7-9 with TRBJ2-3; D is undetermined. The CDR3 runs 13 residues. The germline V and J ends were trimmed by 7 bases and 0 bases, with 8 bases remaining between them. Germline V lookup: CDR1 SEHNR, CDR2 FQNEAQ (reference sequence). This CDR3 reads CASTGRSTDTQYF. The CDR3, as DNA: TGTGCCAGCACCGGCCGTAGCACAGATACGCAGTATTTT.

This sequence joins TRBV6-4 and TRBJ2-3; perhaps D is TRBD1 or TRBD2 (5 bases each). V gave up 2 bases and J gave up 2 bases, with 5 bases separating them. This CDR3 comprises 13 residues. Germline CDR1 reads MRHNA; CDR2 reads SNTAGT. The CDR3 DNA reads as TGTGCCAGCAGTGACGGGACCACAGATACGCAGTATTTT. This encodes CASSDGTTDTQYF.

CDR3 DNA: TGTGCCAGCAGTTCCCTCACAGGGAGATCCAATCAGCCCCAGCATTTT. Amino acids: CASSSLTGRSNQPQHF. The V gene is TRBV27, the J gene TRBJ1-5; weak D call: TRBD1 (6 bases). The V gene lost 4 bases and the J gene lost 3 bases, with 16 bases spanning the gap. Germline loops: CDR1 MNHEY, CDR2 SMNVEV (reference sequence). The CDR3 is 16 residues long.

This clone was seen only a few times. The chain is built from TRBV5-1 and TRBJ2-1; TRBD1 or TRBD2 may be the D gene (6 bases each). Looked up from germline, CDR1 is SGHRS and CDR2 is YFSETQ. V was trimmed by 0 bases and J by 4 bases, leaving 14 bases between them. The CDR3 is 16 residues long. CDR3 loop: CASSLGGARYYNEQFF. The CDR3 nucleotides are TGCGCCAGCAGCTTGGGGGGGGCGCGTTATTACAATGAGCAGTTCTTC.

A single count supports this clone. The genes are TRBV6-5 and TRBJ2-5; no reliable D call. CDR1 is MNHEY and CDR2 is SVGAGI in the germline V gene. This CDR3 has 15 amino acids. Trimming cost V 0 bases and J 3 bases, with 11 bases left between them. CDR3: CASSYSGPEEETQYF. CDR3 coding DNA: TGTGCCAGCAGTTACTCCGGACCTGAGGAAGAGACCCAGTACTTC.